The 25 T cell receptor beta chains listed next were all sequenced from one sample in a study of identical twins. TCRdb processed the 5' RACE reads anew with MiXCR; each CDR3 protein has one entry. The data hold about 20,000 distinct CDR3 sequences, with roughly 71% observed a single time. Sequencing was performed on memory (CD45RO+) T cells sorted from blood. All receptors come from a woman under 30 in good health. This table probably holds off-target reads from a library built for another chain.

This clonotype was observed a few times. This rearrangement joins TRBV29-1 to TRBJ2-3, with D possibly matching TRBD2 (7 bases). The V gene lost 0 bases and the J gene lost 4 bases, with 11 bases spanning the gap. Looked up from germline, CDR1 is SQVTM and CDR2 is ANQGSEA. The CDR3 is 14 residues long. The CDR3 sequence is CSVEDRGAADTQYF. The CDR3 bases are TGCAGCGTTGAAGATCGGGGGGCGGCAGATACGCAGTATTTT.

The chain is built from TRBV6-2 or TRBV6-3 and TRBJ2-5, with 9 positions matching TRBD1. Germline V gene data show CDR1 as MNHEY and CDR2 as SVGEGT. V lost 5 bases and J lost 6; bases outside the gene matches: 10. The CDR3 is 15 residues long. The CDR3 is CASSRPGQGQQTQYF. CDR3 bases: TGTGCCAGCAGTCGCCCGGGACAGGGCCAGCAGACCCAGTACTTC.

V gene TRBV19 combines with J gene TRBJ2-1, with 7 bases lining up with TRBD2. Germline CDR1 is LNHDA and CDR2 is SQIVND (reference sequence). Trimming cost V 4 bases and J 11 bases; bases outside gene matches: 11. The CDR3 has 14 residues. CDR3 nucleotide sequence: TGTGCCAGTAGTAATGGGAGGGCGAGCATGAAGCAGTTCTTC. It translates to CASSNGRASMKQFF. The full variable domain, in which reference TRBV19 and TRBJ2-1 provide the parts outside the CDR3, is DGGITQSPKYLFRKEGQNVTLSCEQNLNHDAMYWYRQDPGQGLRLIYYSQIVNDFQKGDIAEGYSVSREKKESFPLTVTSAQKNPTAFYLCASSNGRASMKQFFGPGTRLTVL.

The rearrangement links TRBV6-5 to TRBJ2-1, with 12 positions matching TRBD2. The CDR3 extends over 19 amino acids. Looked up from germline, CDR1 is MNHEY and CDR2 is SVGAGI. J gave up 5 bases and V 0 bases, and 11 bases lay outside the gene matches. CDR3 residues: CASSYSTVTSGSWDNEQFF. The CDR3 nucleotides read TGTGCCAGCAGTTACTCGACCGTGACTAGCGGGAGCTGGGACAATGAGCAGTTCTTC.

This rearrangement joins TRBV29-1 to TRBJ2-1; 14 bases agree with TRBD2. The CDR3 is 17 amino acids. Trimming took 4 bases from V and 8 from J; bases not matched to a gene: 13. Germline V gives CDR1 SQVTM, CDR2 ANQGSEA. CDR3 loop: CSVAPISTSGRGDEQFF. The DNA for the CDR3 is TGCAGCGTTGCTCCCATTTCGACTAGCGGGAGGGGCGATGAGCAGTTCTTC.

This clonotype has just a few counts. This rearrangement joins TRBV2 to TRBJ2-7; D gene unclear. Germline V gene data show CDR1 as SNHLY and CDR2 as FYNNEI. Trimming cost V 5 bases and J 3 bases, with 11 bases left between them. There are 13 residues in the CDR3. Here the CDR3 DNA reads TGTGCCAGCAGTTTTAACTCTTTCTACGAGCAGTACTTC. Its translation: CASSFNSFYEQYF.

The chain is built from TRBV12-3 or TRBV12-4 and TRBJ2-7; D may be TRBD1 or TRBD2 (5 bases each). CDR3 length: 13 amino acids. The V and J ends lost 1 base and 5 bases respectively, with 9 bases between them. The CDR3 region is CASSLGGLNEQYF. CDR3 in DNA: TGTGCCAGCAGTTTAGGGGGGTTGAACGAGCAGTACTTC.

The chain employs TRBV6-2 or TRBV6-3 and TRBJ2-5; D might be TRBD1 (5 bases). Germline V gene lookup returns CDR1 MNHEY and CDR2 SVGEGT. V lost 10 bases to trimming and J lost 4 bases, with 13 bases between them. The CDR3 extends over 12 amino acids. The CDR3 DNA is TGTGCCAAGTACAGGATCCCAGAGACCCAGTACTTC. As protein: CAKYRIPETQYF.

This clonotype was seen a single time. The CDR3 DNA follows: TGTGCCTGGAGTGGGGTCGGGTTATGGGGCTACACCTTC. It specifies CAWSGVGLWGYTF. The gene calls are TRBV30 and TRBJ1-2, with D uncertain. The CDR3 extends over 13 amino acids. The germline V and J ends were trimmed by 1 base and 8 bases, with 14 bases remaining between them. Germline CDR1 reads GTSNPN; CDR2 reads SVGIG (reference sequence).

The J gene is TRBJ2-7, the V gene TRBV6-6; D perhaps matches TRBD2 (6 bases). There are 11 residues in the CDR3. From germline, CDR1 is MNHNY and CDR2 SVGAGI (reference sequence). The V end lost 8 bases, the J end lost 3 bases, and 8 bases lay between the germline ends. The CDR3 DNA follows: TGTGCCAGCGCCGGGGGCTACGAGCAGTACTTC. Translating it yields CASAGGYEQYF.

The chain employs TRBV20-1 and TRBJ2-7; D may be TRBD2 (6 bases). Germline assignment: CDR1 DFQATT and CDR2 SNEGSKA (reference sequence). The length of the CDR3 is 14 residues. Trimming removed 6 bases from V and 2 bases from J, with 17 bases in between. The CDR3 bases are TGCAGTGCAAGGGACTCCCTGAGGGCCTACGAGCAGTACTTC. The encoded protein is CSARDSLRAYEQYF.

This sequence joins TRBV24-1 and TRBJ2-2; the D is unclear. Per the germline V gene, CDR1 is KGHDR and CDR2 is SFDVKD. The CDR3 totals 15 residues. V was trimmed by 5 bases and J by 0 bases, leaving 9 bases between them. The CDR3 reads CATSGIAANTGELFF. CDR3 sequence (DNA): TGTGCCACCAGTGGCATTGCAGCGAACACCGGGGAGCTGTTTTTT.

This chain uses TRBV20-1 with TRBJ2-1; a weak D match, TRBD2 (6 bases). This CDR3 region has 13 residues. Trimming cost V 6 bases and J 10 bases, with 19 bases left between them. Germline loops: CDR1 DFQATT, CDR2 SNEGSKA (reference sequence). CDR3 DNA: TGCAGTGCCCCCTCTCGAGGAGGGTTGGAGCAGTTCTTC. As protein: CSAPSRGGLEQFF.

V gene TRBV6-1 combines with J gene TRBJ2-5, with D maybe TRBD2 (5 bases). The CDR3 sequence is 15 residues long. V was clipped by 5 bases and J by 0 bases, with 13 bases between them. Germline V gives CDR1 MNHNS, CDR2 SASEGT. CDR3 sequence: CASSIGGFNQETQYF. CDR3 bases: TGTGCCAGCAGTATCGGCGGGTTCAACCAAGAGACCCAGTACTTC.

The CDR3 reads CSVGDPQARGTEAFF. The DNA of the CDR3 is TGCAGCGTGGGAGACCCCCAGGCGAGAGGCACTGAAGCTTTCTTT. V gene TRBV29-1 combines with J gene TRBJ1-1; no definite D call. Germline V gene data show CDR1 as SQVTM and CDR2 as ANQGSEA. Trimming removed 6 bases from V and 4 bases from J, with 21 bases in between. This CDR3 has 15 residues.

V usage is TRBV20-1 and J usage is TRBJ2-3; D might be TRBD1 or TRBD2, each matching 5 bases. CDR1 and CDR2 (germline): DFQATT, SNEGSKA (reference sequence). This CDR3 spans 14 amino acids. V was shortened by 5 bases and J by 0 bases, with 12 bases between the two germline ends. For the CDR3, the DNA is TGCAGTGCTCAACGGGACGGAAGCACAGATACGCAGTATTTT. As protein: CSAQRDGSTDTQYF.

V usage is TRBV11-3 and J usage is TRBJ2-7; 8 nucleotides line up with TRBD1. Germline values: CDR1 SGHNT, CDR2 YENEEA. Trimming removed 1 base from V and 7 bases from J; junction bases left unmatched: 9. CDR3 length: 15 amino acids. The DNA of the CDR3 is TGTGCCAGCAGCTTAGCAGGACAGGGAGTAGGGGAGCAGTACTTC. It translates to CASSLAGQGVGEQYF.

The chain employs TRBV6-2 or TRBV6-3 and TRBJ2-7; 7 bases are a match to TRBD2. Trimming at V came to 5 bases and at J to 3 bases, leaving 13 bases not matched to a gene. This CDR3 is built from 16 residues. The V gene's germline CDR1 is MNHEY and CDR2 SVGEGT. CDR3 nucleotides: TGTGCCAGCAGTCCCATCCTATACGCGGGAGACTACGAGCAGTACTTC. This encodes CASSPILYAGDYEQYF.

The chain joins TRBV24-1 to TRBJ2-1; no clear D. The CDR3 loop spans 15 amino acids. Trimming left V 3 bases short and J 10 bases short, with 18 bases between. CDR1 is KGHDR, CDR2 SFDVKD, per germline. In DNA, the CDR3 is TGTGCCACCAGTGATCCCCGGACCGACGTAGAGGAGCAGTTCTTC. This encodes CATSDPRTDVEEQFF.

Here the CDR3 DNA reads TGCAGCGTTGAGGTTCGTCTGGCCGGCGAGCAGTACTTC. It encodes CSVEVRLAGEQYF. The chain has TRBV29-1 and TRBJ2-7; D not certain. This CDR3 comprises 13 residues. Germline V gene lookup returns CDR1 SQVTM and CDR2 ANQGSEA. V lost 3 bases and J 6 bases, leaving 15 bases between the germline ends.

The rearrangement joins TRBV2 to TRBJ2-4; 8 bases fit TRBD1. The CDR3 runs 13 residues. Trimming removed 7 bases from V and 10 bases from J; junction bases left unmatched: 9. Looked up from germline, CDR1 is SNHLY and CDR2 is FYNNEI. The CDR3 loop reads CASTQVTGVIQYF. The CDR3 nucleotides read TGTGCCAGCACCCAAGTGACAGGGGTTATTCAGTACTTC.

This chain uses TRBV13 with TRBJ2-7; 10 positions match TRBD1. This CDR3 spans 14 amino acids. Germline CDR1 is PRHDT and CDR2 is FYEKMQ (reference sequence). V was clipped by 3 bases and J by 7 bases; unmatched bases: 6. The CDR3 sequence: CASSLGQGIGEQYF. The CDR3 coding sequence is TGTGCCAGCAGCTTGGGACAGGGGATTGGAGAGCAGTACTTC.

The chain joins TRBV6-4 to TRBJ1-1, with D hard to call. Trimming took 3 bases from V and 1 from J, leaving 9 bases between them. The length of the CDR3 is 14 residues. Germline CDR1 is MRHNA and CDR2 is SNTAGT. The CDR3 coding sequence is TGTGCCAGCAGTGAATCGGAAGGGAACACTGAAGCTTTCTTT. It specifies CASSESEGNTEAFF.

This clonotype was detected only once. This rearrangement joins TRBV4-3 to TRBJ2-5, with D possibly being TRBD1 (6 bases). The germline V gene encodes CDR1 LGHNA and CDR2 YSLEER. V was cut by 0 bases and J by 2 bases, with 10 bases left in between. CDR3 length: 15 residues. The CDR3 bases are TGCGCCAGCAGCCAAGATACCAGGGGACAAGAGACCCAGTACTTC. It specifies CASSQDTRGQETQYF.

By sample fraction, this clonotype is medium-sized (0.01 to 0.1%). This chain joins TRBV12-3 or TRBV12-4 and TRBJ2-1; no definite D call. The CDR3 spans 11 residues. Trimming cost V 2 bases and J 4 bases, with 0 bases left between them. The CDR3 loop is CASSLYNEQFF. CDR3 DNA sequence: TGTGCCAGCAGTTTATACAATGAGCAGTTCTTC.